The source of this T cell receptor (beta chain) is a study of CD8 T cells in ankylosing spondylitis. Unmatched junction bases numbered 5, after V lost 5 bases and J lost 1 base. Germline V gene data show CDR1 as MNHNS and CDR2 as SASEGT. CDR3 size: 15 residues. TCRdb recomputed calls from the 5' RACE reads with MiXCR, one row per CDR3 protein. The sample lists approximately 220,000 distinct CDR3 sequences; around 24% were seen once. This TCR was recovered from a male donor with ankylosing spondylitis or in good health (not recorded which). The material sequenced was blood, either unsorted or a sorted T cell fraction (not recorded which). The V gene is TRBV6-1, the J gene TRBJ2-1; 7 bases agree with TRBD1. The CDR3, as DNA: TGTGCCAGCAGTCCAGGACAGGAGTCCTACAATGAGCAGTTCTTC. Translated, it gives CASSPGQESYNEQFF.